Presented here are 28 T cell receptor beta chains from one specimen sequenced in a study of blood T cell repertoires in COVID-19. Repertoires were generated with immunoSEQ multiplex PCR, while TCRdb's copy carries only in-frame clones and drops some. The profile shows 150,000 to 200,000 clones, approximately 91% of them singletons. Material: peripheral blood. Receptors originate from a young man with COVID-19, enrolled during active disease.

The chain has TRBV9 and TRBJ2-1, with 7 bases lining up with TRBD2. The CDR3 has 14 residues. Looked up from germline, CDR1 is SGDLS and CDR2 is YYNGEE. V was clipped by 8 bases and J by 4 bases; unmatched bases: 9. CDR3 region: CASEAGAGYNEQFF. DNA for the CDR3: TGTGCCAGTGAGGCGGGAGCGGGGTACAATGAGCAGTTCTTC.

J is TRBJ2-3 and V is TRBV7-8; 8 bases line up with TRBD1. The CDR3 totals 16 residues. Trimming removed 1 base from V and 2 bases from J; junction bases left unmatched: 5. Per the germline V gene, CDR1 is SGHVS and CDR2 is FQNEAQ. The CDR3 coding sequence is TGTGCCAGCAGCTTAGAGGCGGGACAGGTCACAGATACGCAGTATTTT. This gives the protein CASSLEAGQVTDTQYF.

V and J are TRBV7-8 and TRBJ2-7, with D uncertain. Germline-derived CDR1 and CDR2 are SGHVS and FQNEAQ. V lost 1 base and J 0 bases, leaving 7 bases between the germline ends. The CDR3 is made up of 14 amino acids. In nucleotides, the CDR3 is TGTGCCAGCAGCTTAGTACTTTCCTCCTACGAGCAGTACTTC. It is translated as CASSLVLSSYEQYF.

The rearrangement joins TRBV29-1 to TRBJ2-5, with D unclear. The length of the CDR3 is 11 residues. CDR1 is SQVTM, CDR2 ANQGSEA, per germline. The ends were cut back, 5 bases at V and 4 bases at J, with 8 bases in the middle. The DNA for the CDR3 is TGCAGCGTTAGAGGTGGAGAGACCCAGTACTTC. It encodes CSVRGGETQYF. The entire variable domain, with the rest obtained from reference TRBV29-1 and TRBJ2-5, is as follows: SAVISQKPSRDICQRGTSLTIQCQVDSQVTMMFWYRQQPGQSLTLIATANQGSEATYESGFVIDKFPISRPNLTFSTLTVSNMSPEDSSIYLCSVRGGETQYFGPGTRLLVL.

DNA for the CDR3: TGTGCCAGCAGCTTCGGGTTCCCTGGCTCTGGAAACACCATATATTTT. The encoded protein is CASSFGFPGSGNTIYF. The chain couples TRBV7-6 to TRBJ1-3; unclear D gene. Germline CDR1 is SGHVS and CDR2 is FNYEAQ. V was clipped by 3 bases and J by 0 bases, with 12 bases between them. The CDR3 length is 16 residues.

For the CDR3, the DNA is TGTGCCAGCAGTGACTGGACAGGCAGCTACACCTTC. It translates to CASSDWTGSYTF. The chain combines TRBV6-4 with TRBJ1-2, with TRBD1 identical over 7 bases. The CDR3 runs to 12 residues. The V gene end was trimmed by 1 base and the J gene end by 9 bases; junction bases not matched to a gene: 2. The germline CDR1 and CDR2 sequences are MRHNA and SNTAGT.

V is TRBV18 and J is TRBJ2-7, with D tentatively TRBD1 (5 bases). The CDR3 length is 13 residues. V was clipped by 2 bases and J by 5 bases, with 10 bases between them. CDR1 and CDR2 from the germline V gene are KGHSH and LQKENI. CDR3 amino acids: CASSPEVGDEQYF. The CDR3 bases are TGTGCCAGCTCACCAGAAGTAGGGGACGAGCAGTACTTC.

DNA for the CDR3: TGTGCCAGCAGTCCTACCGGGACAGGGGATACTGAAGCTTTCTTT. Translating gives CASSPTGTGDTEAFF. This rearrangement joins TRBV27 to TRBJ1-1; 10 nucleotides agree with TRBD1. Germline assignment: CDR1 MNHEY and CDR2 SMNVEV (reference sequence). The CDR3 length is 15 residues. Trimming took 5 bases from V and 5 from J; bases not matched to a gene: 8.

The chain combines TRBV10-3 with TRBJ1-4; D gene ambiguous. Germline values: CDR1 ENHRY, CDR2 SYGVKD. The CDR3 contains 13 residues. Trimming left V 6 bases short and J 11 bases short, with 16 bases between. This CDR3 is CAISAGGFGKLFF. The CDR3 nucleotides are TGTGCCATCAGCGCCGGTGGGTTCGGGAAACTGTTTTTT.

This clone occurred once. The V gene is TRBV3-1 (or the pseudogene TRBV3-2), the J gene TRBJ2-1, with D unclear. This CDR3 comprises 18 residues. Trimming pared 4 bases from V and 7 bases from J, leaving 26 bases between. In germline, CDR1 is LGHDT, CDR2 YNNKEL (reference sequence). CDR3 region: CASSPLFGRSASPNEQFF. The DNA for the CDR3 is TGTGCCAGCAGCCCCCTTTTCGGCAGGTCCGCAAGTCCTAATGAGCAGTTCTTC.

The chain carries TRBV14 and TRBJ1-1; 7 bases match TRBD1. J was trimmed by 5 bases and V by 1 base; bases with no gene match: 4. Germline loops: CDR1 SGHDN, CDR2 FVKESK. The CDR3 is 14 residues long. CDR3 loop: CASSQGAGGTEAFF. In DNA, the CDR3 is TGTGCCAGCAGCCAAGGGGCAGGGGGAACTGAAGCTTTCTTT.

The V call is TRBV4-3, the J call TRBJ2-5; TRBD2 aligns across 7 bases. Germline V CDR1 and CDR2: LGHNA, YSLEER. J was trimmed by 4 bases and V by 0 bases; bases with no gene match: 8. The CDR3 extends over 16 amino acids. DNA for the CDR3: TGCGCCAGCAGCCAAGATTGGGGCAGCGGGATAGAGACCCAGTACTTC. It translates to CASSQDWGSGIETQYF.

The V call is TRBV9, the J call TRBJ2-2, with 8 bases that match TRBD2. The J segment lost 8 bases and the V segment lost 0 bases, leaving 9 bases of the junction unmatched. CDR3 size: 16 residues. Germline V CDR1 and CDR2: SGDLS, YYNGEE. CDR3 amino acids: CASSVDGTSTSGELFF. CDR3 nucleotides: TGTGCCAGCAGCGTAGATGGGACTAGTACTTCTGGGGAGCTGTTTTTT.

V and J are TRBV9 and TRBJ1-2; 7 positions match TRBD1. CDR3 length: 16 residues. Germline lookup yields CDR1 SGDLS and CDR2 YYNGEE. V trimming: 4 bases; J trimming: 1 base; junction bases outside the gene matches: 10. The CDR3 region is CASSIQQGSVNYGYTF. CDR3 nucleotides: TGTGCCAGCAGCATTCAACAGGGGTCGGTTAACTATGGCTACACCTTC.

The gene calls are TRBV7-9 and TRBJ1-1, with D unresolved. Trimming cost V 5 bases and J 10 bases, with 14 bases left between them. The CDR3 is 12 amino acids. Germline V CDR1 and CDR2: SEHNR, FQNEAQ (reference sequence). The CDR3 region is CASSPNGRIAFF. In nucleotides, the CDR3 is TGTGCCAGCAGCCCGAATGGCCGTATAGCTTTCTTT. Using reference TRBV7-9 and TRBJ1-1 for the parts outside the CDR3, the full variable domain is DTGVSQNPRHKITKRGQNVTFRCDPISEHNRLYWYRQTLGQGPEFLTYFQNEAQLEKSRLLSDRFSAERPKGSFSTLEIQRTEQGDSAMYLCASSPNGRIAFFGQGTRLTVV.

CDR3 residues: CASSLGLGPDSPLHF. In nucleotides, the CDR3 is TGTGCCAGCAGCTTAGGCCTGGGGCCTGATTCACCCCTCCACTTT. The rearrangement links TRBV13 to TRBJ1-6, with D maybe TRBD1 (5 bases). The V and J ends lost 0 bases and 8 bases respectively, with 11 bases between them. Germline CDR1 and CDR2: PRHDT and FYEKMQ (reference sequence). This CDR3 has 15 amino acids.

The chain couples TRBV13 to TRBJ1-1; D unclear. The CDR3 has 13 residues. Germline CDR1 is PRHDT and CDR2 is FYEKMQ (reference sequence). V was shortened by 4 bases and J by 2 bases, with 8 bases between the two germline ends. CDR3 DNA: TGTGCCAGCAGCTCTCAGTCCAACACTGAAGCTTTCTTT. Amino acids: CASSSQSNTEAFF.

Only one count was recorded for this clone. The chain combines TRBV3-1 (or the pseudogene TRBV3-2) with TRBJ2-7, with 11 nucleotides matching TRBD2. CDR1 is LGHDT and CDR2 is YNNKEL in the germline V gene (reference sequence). V trimming: 6 bases; J trimming: 6 bases; junction bases outside the gene matches: 4. The CDR3 runs to 13 residues. As DNA, the CDR3 is TGTGCCAGCAGTCTCACTAGCGGGAGCGAGCAGTACTTC. It specifies CASSLTSGSEQYF.

The chain uses TRBV11-2 and TRBJ2-1; no reliable D call. CDR1 and CDR2 from the germline V gene are SGHAT and FQNNGV. V lost 4 bases and J lost 10, with 11 bases in between. This CDR3 is built from 12 residues. The CDR3 DNA sequence: TGTGCCAGCAGCTACCTAGACGAGGAGCAGTTCTTC. It specifies CASSYLDEEQFF.

The J gene is TRBJ2-2, the V gene TRBV7-9; D possibly corresponds to TRBD1 (6 bases). Germline CDR1 SEHNR, CDR2 FQNEAQ (reference sequence). The CDR3 spans 16 residues. The V and J ends lost 5 bases and 3 bases respectively, with 16 bases between them. The CDR3 sequence is CASSRRGGQHTGELFF. The CDR3, as DNA: TGTGCCAGCAGCCGTCGTGGGGGACAACACACCGGGGAGCTGTTTTTT.

The rearrangement links TRBV14 to TRBJ2-3; D is unclear. The germline V gene encodes CDR1 SGHDN and CDR2 FVKESK. The V and J ends lost 2 bases and 2 bases respectively, with 8 bases between them. The CDR3 length is 14 residues. For the CDR3, the DNA is TGTGCCAGCAGCCAATCGCGACACACAGATACGCAGTATTTT. Translating gives CASSQSRHTDTQYF. Drawing the rest from reference TRBV14 and TRBJ2-3, the complete variable domain is EAGVTQFPSHSVIEKGQTVTLRCDPISGHDNLYWYRRVMGKEIKFLLHFVKESKQDESGMPNNRFLAERTGGTYSTLKVQPAELEDSGVYFCASSQSRHTDTQYFGPGTRLTVL.

V and J are TRBV11-2 and TRBJ2-1; 9 positions agree with TRBD2. This CDR3 contains 15 residues. Germline V CDR1 and CDR2: SGHAT, FQNNGV. V was pared by 5 bases and J by 8 bases, with 10 bases of the junction left unmatched. The CDR3 sequence: CASSQTSGPTYEQFF. CDR3 DNA: TGTGCCAGCAGCCAGACTAGCGGCCCTACCTATGAGCAGTTCTTC.

The chain employs TRBV7-9 and TRBJ2-7; no reliable D call. The ends were cut back, 1 base at V and 4 bases at J, with 14 bases in the middle. Germline V CDR1 and CDR2: SEHNR, FQNEAQ (reference sequence). CDR3 length: 15 residues. CDR3 nucleotides: TGTGCCAGCAGCTTAGGGTTAGAGTTGGAGTACGAGCAGTACTTC. Amino acids: CASSLGLELEYEQYF.

The J gene is TRBJ2-2, the V gene TRBV19; 7 bases match TRBD2. Trimming at V came to 3 bases and at J to 1 base, leaving 8 bases not matched to a gene. Germline V lookup: CDR1 LNHDA, CDR2 SQIVND (reference sequence). The CDR3 is made up of 17 amino acids. CDR3 sequence (DNA): TGTGCCAGTAGTATGGGGACTACAAGCGGGAACACCGGGGAGCTGTTTTTT. Encoded protein: CASSMGTTSGNTGELFF.

The chain links TRBV4-3 to TRBJ1-5, with no clear D. CDR3 length equals 18 residues. V lost 0 bases and J 0 bases, leaving 15 bases between the germline ends. Germline CDR1 is LGHNA and CDR2 is YSLEER. Here the CDR3 DNA reads TGCGCCAGCAGCCAAGATCCCGCGCGCGGCTATAGCAATCAGCCCCAGCATTTT. Translating gives CASSQDPARGYSNQPQHF.

The rearrangement joins TRBV2 to TRBJ2-2; 8 bases map to TRBD2. V shed 5 bases, J shed 1 base, and the junction held 6 bases outside the gene matches. Germline CDR1 and CDR2: SNHLY and FYNNEI. The CDR3 spans 16 residues. CDR3 sequence: CASSYSLAGNTGELFF. In DNA, the CDR3 is TGTGCCAGCAGTTATTCGCTAGCGGGGAACACCGGGGAGCTGTTTTTT.

This rearrangement joins TRBV11-2 to TRBJ2-1; 12 nucleotides match TRBD2. The CDR3 spans 14 residues. Germline-derived CDR1 and CDR2 are SGHAT and FQNNGV. V shed 5 bases, J shed 10 bases, and the junction held 6 bases outside the gene matches. The CDR3 reads CASSPGLAGTEQFF. DNA for the CDR3: TGTGCCAGCAGCCCCGGACTAGCGGGAACGGAGCAGTTCTTC.

V is TRBV5-6 and J is TRBJ1-5; D remains unclear. The V gene lost 1 base and the J gene lost 3 bases, with 11 bases spanning the gap. The germline V gene has CDR1 SGHDT and CDR2 YYEEEE. The CDR3 contains 15 residues. CDR3 in amino acids: CASSLRGPNNQPQHF. The CDR3 region has the DNA TGTGCCAGCAGCTTGAGAGGGCCCAACAATCAGCCCCAGCATTTT.